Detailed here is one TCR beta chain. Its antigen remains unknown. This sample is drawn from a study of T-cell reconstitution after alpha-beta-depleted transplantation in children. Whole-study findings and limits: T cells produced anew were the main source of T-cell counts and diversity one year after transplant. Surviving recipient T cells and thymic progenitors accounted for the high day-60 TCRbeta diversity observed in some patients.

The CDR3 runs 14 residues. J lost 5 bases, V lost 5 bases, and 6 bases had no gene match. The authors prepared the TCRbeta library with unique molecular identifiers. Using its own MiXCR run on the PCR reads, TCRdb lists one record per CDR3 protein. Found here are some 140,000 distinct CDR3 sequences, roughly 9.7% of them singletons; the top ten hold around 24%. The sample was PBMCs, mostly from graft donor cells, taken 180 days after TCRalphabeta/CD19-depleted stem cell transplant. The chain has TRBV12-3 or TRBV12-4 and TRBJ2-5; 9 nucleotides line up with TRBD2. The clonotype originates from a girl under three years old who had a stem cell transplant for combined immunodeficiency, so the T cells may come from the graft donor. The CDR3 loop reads CASSRSSGMETQYF. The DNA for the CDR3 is TGTGCCAGCAGTCGGTCTAGCGGGATGGAGACCCAGTACTTC.